The subject of this entry is one TCR beta chain. Its antigen is unidentified. The CDR3 extends over 13 amino acids. Per germline, CDR1 MDHEN and CDR2 SYDVKM. Trimming removed 4 bases from V and 5 bases from J; junction bases left unmatched: 4. These data come from a study of OX40 agonist ivuxolimab in advanced cancers. About the research overall: As their treatment, patients were administered ivuxolimab, an agonistic anti-OX40 (CD134) antibody. The dose-escalation group included hepatocellular carcinoma, melanoma, renal cell carcinoma and head and neck cancer. General study results and limits: Circulating CD4+ and CD8+ T cells showed clonal expansion by week 6 at 0.1 to 3.0 mg/kg. Nonresponders included some who also had low normalized T-cell clonal expansion.

Produced via immunoSEQ multiplex PCR; TCRdb's table is partial and in-frame only. The profile shows about 27,000 clones, 80% to 85% of them singletons. The receptor was derived from an adult with an advanced solid tumor such as melanoma, head and neck, liver or kidney cancer. V is TRBV28 and J is TRBJ1-2; TRBD1 matches 7 bases. Sequenced material: CD4+ or CD8+ T cells sorted from blood, taken in a trial of the OX40 agonist ivuxolimab. CDR3 protein: CASSSGQIYGYTF. Written as DNA, the CDR3 is TGTGCCAGCAGTTCGGGACAGATTTATGGCTACACCTTC.